This TCR beta chain was found in a study of blood T cell repertoires in COVID-19. Across the study: The samples span acute and convalescent COVID-19 from the United States, Italy and Spain. The cDNA or gDNA used as material had been derived from T cells, B-cell-depleted T cells, or PBMCs.

Per the original data handling: The assay estimated nucleated cells by amplifying reference gene primers. Some clones are missing from TCRdb's copy, which holds only in-frame ones; the method was immunoSEQ multiplex PCR. Clonal size and the V and J genes are those of that table, whereas D and trimming came from the DNA. In the table there are about 56,000 clones, 80% to 90% of which are singletons. The V gene's germline CDR1 is MGHRA and CDR2 YSYEKL. This CDR3 comprises 16 residues. The J segment lost 9 bases and the V segment lost 0 bases, leaving 9 bases of the junction unmatched. This receptor was identified in an elderly woman with acute or convalescent COVID-19. The chain couples TRBV4-1 to TRBJ2-5; 11 nucleotides line up with TRBD2. The source material was peripheral blood. As DNA, the CDR3 is TGCGCCAGCAGCCAAGATGGGACTAGCGGTCGTTCGGCCCAGTACTTC. It is translated as CASSQDGTSGRSAQYF.